A single sample is the source of the 21 T cell receptor beta chains below, sequenced in a study of regulatory T cells in long-lasting Graves disease. Time point specified: newly diagnosed GD, antithyroid drugs for less than 3 months. PBMC RNA was the source of the TCR library. Through Arm-PCR of CDR3 regions and iRepertoire HTBI primers, TCR beta libraries were built. A single record per CDR3 protein comes from TCRdb applying MiXCR to the multiplex PCR reads. The sample has some 240,000 distinct CDR3 sequences, approximately 18% seen once; the top ten hold 12%. These data were also reused for a study on T cells in Graves' hyperthyroidism and ophthalmopathy.

Material: peripheral blood mononuclear cells (PBMCs), obtained at new diagnosis, from a patient treated with antithyroid drugs. These receptors all come from a woman aged 25 to 39 with Graves disease.

This clonotype has at least ten counts. The V gene is TRBV12-3 or TRBV12-4, the J gene TRBJ2-5, with D possibly being TRBD2 (5 bases). CDR3 length equals 12 residues. Trimming pared 7 bases from V and 2 bases from J, leaving 8 bases between. DNA of the CDR3: TGTGCCAGCACCCCGGGACAAGAGACCCAGTACTTC. Translated, it gives CASTPGQETQYF.

The V gene is TRBV20-1, the J gene TRBJ1-2; 11 bases are a match to TRBD1. The CDR3 covers 16 residues. The V segment lost 6 bases and the J segment 0 bases; nucleotides outside the gene matches: 9. Germline V gene sequence: CDR1 DFQATT, CDR2 SNEGSKA (reference sequence). The CDR3 coding sequence is TGCAGTGCCCCGCCGGGACAGGGGGTGACTAACTATGGCTACACCTTC. It specifies CSAPPGQGVTNYGYTF.

The chain carries TRBV30 and TRBJ2-2, with D unclear. This CDR3 is built from 12 residues. CDR1 GTSNPN and CDR2 SVGIG come from the germline V gene (reference sequence). Deletions cut 4 bases from V and 5 bases from J, with 8 bases between. CDR3 DNA: TGTGCCTGGAAGGTGTGGACCGGGGAGCTGTTTTTT. It encodes CAWKVWTGELFF.

This clonotype was recorded once. A far larger clone is off by one base, so a read error is likely. The chain employs TRBV12-3 or TRBV12-4 and TRBJ1-2; TRBD1 might be the D (5 bases). Trimming removed 8 bases at V and 8 bases at J, with 15 bases between. The CDR3 contains 12 residues. The CDR3 DNA is TGTGCCAGCGGCCCGCCGGGGGAAGGCTACACCTTC. Amino acids: CASGPPGEGYTF.

This clonotype was counted only a few times. This may be a read error, as it is one base from a much larger clone. V is TRBV7-2 and J is TRBJ2-3; D is uncertain. CDR3 length: 14 amino acids. The V gene's germline CDR1 is SGHTA and CDR2 FQGNSA. In nucleotides, the CDR3 is TGTGTCAGCAGCCCCGGGCTTAAGGCGGATACGCAGTATTTT. It is translated as CVSSPGLKADTQYF.

This clonotype was recorded many times. The rearrangement links TRBV6-1 to TRBJ1-6; D is unclear. This CDR3 contains 13 residues. Germline V lookup: CDR1 MNHNS, CDR2 SASEGT. V dropped 8 bases and J dropped 0 bases, with 5 bases sitting between them. The CDR3 region has the DNA TGTGCCAGCGGCTTCTCCTATAATTCACCCCTCCACTTT. Translating gives CASGFSYNSPLHF.

The chain uses TRBV6-1 and TRBJ2-7; unclear D gene. Trimming took off 4 bases at V and 3 bases at J, with 10 bases between the two ends. The germline CDR1 and CDR2 sequences are MNHNS and SASEGT. There are 13 residues in the CDR3. The CDR3 is CASSVRTFYEQYF. Here the CDR3 DNA reads TGTGCCAGCAGTGTCCGGACGTTCTACGAGCAGTACTTC.

This clonotype has at least ten counts. The chain employs TRBV12-3 or TRBV12-4 and TRBJ2-7; D is uncertain. This CDR3 has 13 residues. V lost 4 bases and J 7 bases, leaving 14 bases between the germline ends. CDR3 amino acids: CASSSRAVREQYF. CDR3 sequence (DNA): TGTGCCAGCAGTTCCCGGGCCGTCAGAGAGCAGTACTTC.

This clonotype was counted at least ten times. The J gene is TRBJ2-1, the V gene TRBV11-3, with 9 bases matching TRBD2. The CDR3 covers 15 residues. Germline V gene lookup returns CDR1 SGHNT and CDR2 YENEEA. V lost 5 bases and J lost 2; bases outside the gene matches: 4. CDR3 bases: TGTGCCAGCAGCGCTAGCGGGGCTACCTACAATGAGCAGTTCTTC. Protein sequence: CASSASGATYNEQFF.

The sample holds many counts of this clonotype. The J gene is TRBJ2-2, the V gene TRBV28; a weak D match, TRBD2 (6 bases). Germline V gene lookup returns CDR1 MDHEN and CDR2 SYDVKM. CDR3 size: 14 residues. With 8 bases removed from V and 7 bases from J, the gap between germline ends came to 17 bases. CDR3 in DNA: TGTGCCAGCTTAACTAGCAGAGTTGACGGGGAGCTGTTTTTT. As protein: CASLTSRVDGELFF.

This clonotype was observed at least ten times. The CDR3 bases are TGTGCCAGCAGTGAACGGTGGGGGGGCAGTGAAGCTTTCTTT. Protein: CASSERWGGSEAFF. The chain has TRBV2 and TRBJ1-1; tentative D call: TRBD1 (6 bases). The V gene lost 2 bases and the J gene lost 7 bases, with 14 bases spanning the gap. The germline V gene encodes CDR1 SNHLY and CDR2 FYNNEI. The CDR3 has 14 residues.

J is TRBJ2-5 and V is TRBV19, with D tentatively TRBD2 (6 bases). The CDR3 totals 14 residues. Germline values: CDR1 LNHDA, CDR2 SQIVND (reference sequence). Trimming pared 4 bases from V and 5 bases from J, leaving 14 bases between. DNA of the CDR3: TGTGCCAGTAGTAGGTCTAGCGTTACGGAGACCCAGTACTTC. It specifies CASSRSSVTETQYF.

This clonotype was picked up many times. The rearrangement uses TRBV20-1 and TRBJ1-4; 9 nucleotides match TRBD1. J lost 0 bases, V lost 3 bases, and 2 bases had no gene match. This CDR3 spans 15 amino acids. Looked up from germline, CDR1 is DFQATT and CDR2 is SNEGSKA (reference sequence). The CDR3 sequence: CSASRQGATNEKLFF. As DNA, the CDR3 is TGCAGTGCTAGTCGACAGGGGGCAACTAATGAAAAACTGTTTTTT.

This clonotype was found many times. The J gene is TRBJ2-3, the V gene TRBV7-8; D ambiguous. Germline V lookup: CDR1 SGHVS, CDR2 FQNEAQ. Trimming pared 0 bases from V and 1 base from J, leaving 11 bases between. The CDR3 is 16 residues long. CDR3 loop: CASSLAPDLRTDTQYF. CDR3 DNA sequence: TGTGCCAGCAGCTTAGCACCAGATCTCCGCACAGATACGCAGTATTTT.

This clonotype has ten or more counts. The CDR3 DNA reads TGTGCCAGCAGTTTAGCGGGAGAAAAAGAGACCCAGTACTTC. It specifies CASSLAGEKETQYF. V usage is TRBV27 and J usage is TRBJ2-5; 7 positions agree with TRBD2. Germline trimming cut 2 bases from V and 3 bases from J; bases unmatched to any gene: 3. The CDR3 is 14 amino acids. Germline values: CDR1 MNHEY, CDR2 SMNVEV (reference sequence).

This clonotype was picked up many times. The rearrangement uses TRBV6-1 and TRBJ2-3; 8 nucleotides agree with TRBD2. Trimming cost V 3 bases and J 3 bases; bases outside gene matches: 5. From germline, CDR1 is MNHNS and CDR2 SASEGT. The CDR3 sequence is 15 residues long. CDR3 sequence reads: CASSETGGGTDTQYF. The CDR3 DNA follows: TGTGCCAGCAGTGAGACGGGAGGGGGGACAGATACGCAGTATTTT.

This clonotype has at least ten counts. Germline is not matched at one junction end, which may reflect a read error. The chain employs TRBV7-8 and TRBJ2-4; 7 bases are shared with TRBD2. This CDR3 region has 12 residues. Looked up from germline, CDR1 is SGHVS and CDR2 is FQNEAQ. The CDR3 reads CASSLGGGLLNF. DNA for the CDR3: TGTGCCAGCAGCTTAGGGGGGGGTCTACTGAACTTC.

Ten or more counts support this clonotype. In nucleotides, the CDR3 is TGTGCCAGCAGTTTGGGGTACAAGGCTGAAGCTTTCTTT. This encodes CASSLGYKAEAFF. The chain uses TRBV28 and TRBJ1-1; D call uncertain. Germline values: CDR1 MDHEN, CDR2 SYDVKM. CDR3 size: 13 residues. The V end was cut by 3 bases, the J end by 6 bases, with 11 bases between.

This clonotype was seen at least ten times. The chain carries TRBV28 and TRBJ1-2; 8 nucleotides line up with TRBD1. This CDR3 comprises 17 residues. J gave up 3 bases and V 4 bases, and 13 bases lay outside the gene matches. Germline CDR1 reads MDHEN; CDR2 reads SYDVKM. CDR3 in amino acids: CASSSVRGRAIDYGYTF. For the CDR3, the DNA is TGTGCCAGCAGTTCAGTCAGGGGGCGCGCGATTGACTATGGCTACACCTTC.

The V gene is TRBV2, the J gene TRBJ1-1; no firm D call. This CDR3 contains 13 residues. Germline V gene sequence: CDR1 SNHLY, CDR2 FYNNEI. Trimming cost V 6 bases and J 4 bases, with 12 bases left between them. The CDR3 here is CASRDFRSTEAFF. Here the CDR3 DNA reads TGTGCCAGCAGAGACTTCCGGAGCACTGAAGCTTTCTTT.

This clonotype came up many times. The chain combines TRBV5-5 with TRBJ2-4, with D perhaps matching TRBD2 (6 bases). V gave up 0 bases and J gave up 1 base, with 14 bases separating them. The CDR3 runs 17 residues. CDR1 SGHKS and CDR2 YYEKEE come from the germline V gene (reference sequence). DNA for the CDR3: TGTGCCAGCAGCTTGGCCAATCGCGGGGACGCCAAAAACATTCAGTACTTC. Protein sequence: CASSLANRGDAKNIQYF.